This T cell receptor beta chain was sequenced during a study of cytomegalovirus exposure and HLA in healthy donors. Study-wide background: Counted in an early data release were 85 million or so unique TCRs from HLA-typed donors. Among the roughly 380 donors who were genotyped, about 86% fell in the genetic ancestry cluster that is associated with self-reported Caucasian donors.

The study's findings and limits: HLA alleles were associated with roughly 15,000 TCR beta sequences in a later analysis at 0.05 false discovery rate.

Remarks on this clone: What it binds is unknown.

These donors counted as nominally healthy when sampled, but unrecorded immune exposures were likely. This CDR3 spans 17 amino acids. Trimming cost V 3 bases and J 5 bases, with 22 bases left between them. Germline V gene lookup returns CDR1 SNHLY and CDR2 FYNNEI. The study ran its PCR with 60 Vbeta and 13 Jbeta primers. TCRdb keeps only in-frame clones here, not all; method: immunoSEQ multiplex PCR. The sample carries 130,000 or so clones, around three quarters recorded once. The genes are TRBV2 and TRBJ2-5, with D maybe TRBD2 (6 bases). The source material was PBMCs. The TCR sequence derives from a man aged 30-40 years in good health and CMV-seronegative. CDR3 DNA sequence: TGTGCCAGCAGTGACCGCCGGGACTCAAAGTTGGGGGAGACCCAGTACTTC. The encoded protein is CASSDRRDSKLGETQYF.